This passage covers 29 T cell receptor beta chains from one sample sequenced in a study of blood T cell repertoires in COVID-19. Assay: immunoSEQ multiplex PCR; the TCRdb copy retains only in-frame clones and omits some. The sample yields under 300,000 clones, about 87% seen once. The specimen was PBMCs or T cells enriched from blood (not recorded which). All receptors derive from a woman between 45 and 60 years old who had recovered from COVID-19.

The V and J genes are TRBV30 and TRBJ1-1, with D uncertain. Deletions cut 2 bases from V and 0 bases from J, with 13 bases between. Germline-derived CDR1 and CDR2 are GTSNPN and SVGIG (reference sequence). This CDR3 region has 15 residues. CDR3: CAWSKRVGMNTEAFF. The CDR3 DNA sequence: TGTGCCTGGAGTAAGAGGGTGGGCATGAACACTGAAGCTTTCTTT.

This chain uses TRBV28 with TRBJ1-6; unclear D gene. Trimming shortened V by 3 bases and J by 5 bases, and 8 bases separated the two germline ends. Germline V lookup: CDR1 MDHEN, CDR2 SYDVKM. There are 14 residues in the CDR3. The CDR3 region is CASSLWQDNSPLHF. The CDR3 DNA sequence: TGTGCCAGCAGTTTGTGGCAGGATAATTCACCCCTCCACTTT.

The chain uses TRBV24-1 and TRBJ1-1; D not resolved. The CDR3 has 13 residues. Germline V gives CDR1 KGHDR, CDR2 SFDVKD. V shed 2 bases and J shed 1 base, with 4 bases lying between them. The CDR3 coding sequence is TGTGCCACCAGTGATTCAGGGAACACTGAAGCTTTCTTT. Protein: CATSDSGNTEAFF.

The V gene is TRBV21-1, the J gene TRBJ2-4; TRBD1 was called by the table and not checked on the DNA. TRBV21-1 is a pseudogene locus. This CDR3 contains 13 residues. The CDR3 coding sequence is TGTGCCAGCAGCAAAGCCATCCAAAACATTCAGTACTTC. Its protein product is CASSKAIQNIQYF.

This rearrangement joins TRBV29-1 to TRBJ2-7; weak D call: TRBD1 (6 bases). The germline V and J ends were trimmed by 4 bases and 4 bases, with 11 bases remaining between them. There are 12 residues in the CDR3. From germline, CDR1 is SQVTM and CDR2 ANQGSEA. CDR3 nucleotides: TGCAGCGTTGGTAGTCAGGGGTACGAGCAGTACTTC. Its translation is CSVGSQGYEQYF.

The J gene is TRBJ1-1, the V gene TRBV28; D is uncertain. The CDR3 has 14 residues. Per the germline V gene, CDR1 is MDHEN and CDR2 is SYDVKM. Trimming left V 3 bases short and J 1 base short, with 9 bases between. CDR3 nucleotides: TGTGCCAGCAGTTTTGCCCGGGAGAACACTGAAGCTTTCTTT. Translating gives CASSFARENTEAFF.

The table lists this clone with a count of one. The chain is built from TRBV4-3 and TRBJ1-2; D is unclear. V was clipped by 0 bases and J by 8 bases, with 13 bases between them. CDR3 length: 14 amino acids. Germline CDR1 and CDR2: LGHNA and YSLEER. The CDR3 spells CASSQDRSGFGYTF. The CDR3 DNA reads as TGCGCCAGCAGCCAAGATCGGTCGGGGTTCGGCTACACCTTC.

The V call is TRBV10-1, the J call TRBJ2-7; 7 nucleotides align to TRBD1. In germline, CDR1 is WNHNN, CDR2 SYGVQD (reference sequence). V was pared by 6 bases and J by 7 bases, with 6 bases of the junction left unmatched. The CDR3 has 12 residues. This chain's CDR3 is CASRTGAREQYF. CDR3 nucleotide sequence: TGCGCCAGCAGAACAGGGGCGCGAGAGCAGTACTTC.

V is TRBV27 and J is TRBJ1-1; TRBD1 matches 7 bases. Germline V gene data show CDR1 as MNHEY and CDR2 as SMNVEV (reference sequence). The J segment lost 7 bases and the V segment lost 10 bases, leaving 9 bases of the junction unmatched. The CDR3 length is 12 residues. CDR3 sequence: CATQSRDSEAFF. The CDR3 DNA reads as TGTGCCACCCAAAGTCGGGACAGTGAAGCTTTCTTT.

The rearrangement uses TRBV5-8 and TRBJ2-1, with D perhaps TRBD1 (5 bases). Trimming cost V 5 bases and J 9 bases, with 12 bases left between them. The CDR3 extends over 12 amino acids. CDR1 and CDR2 from the germline V gene are SGHTS and YDEGEE. The CDR3 nucleotides are TGTGCCAGCAGTCCCCAGGGCGGTGAGCAGTTCTTC. Translated, it gives CASSPQGGEQFF.

The rearrangement joins TRBV7-8 to TRBJ1-5; D remains unclear. The length of the CDR3 is 16 residues. Trimming shortened V by 1 base and J by 1 base, and 11 bases separated the two germline ends. Germline CDR1 reads SGHVS; CDR2 reads FQNEAQ. This CDR3 is CASSLGGRLSNQPQHF. CDR3 nucleotide sequence: TGTGCCAGCAGCTTAGGAGGCCGACTAAGCAATCAGCCCCAGCATTTT.

This chain joins TRBV7-2 and TRBJ2-7; D is possibly TRBD1 (6 bases). V was cut by 0 bases and J by 4 bases, with 10 bases left in between. The CDR3 length is 14 residues. Germline CDR1 is SGHTA and CDR2 is FQGNSA. CDR3 sequence (DNA): TGTGCCAGCAGCTTAGCACAGGGAAGATACGAGCAGTACTTC. As protein: CASSLAQGRYEQYF.

Written as DNA, the CDR3 is TGTGCCTGGAGTGTTGGTAGCGGGGGTGCCGCGGGATACGAGCAGTACTTC. This gives the protein CAWSVGSGGAAGYEQYF. The V call is TRBV30, the J call TRBJ2-7; TRBD2 matches at 9 bases. Trimming cost V 0 bases and J 4 bases; bases outside gene matches: 13. Germline V gene sequence: CDR1 GTSNPN, CDR2 SVGIG (reference sequence). The CDR3 is 17 residues long.

As regards this clone: An end of the junction does not agree with germline; a read error may underlie this. The chain uses TRBV6-6 and TRBJ1-5; unclear D gene. This CDR3 spans 13 amino acids. Germline V CDR1 and CDR2: MNHNY, SVGAGI (reference sequence). CDR3 protein: CASSYLLGLPTAF. DNA of the CDR3: TGTGCCAGCAGTTACTTATTAGGACTCCCGACCGCTTTT.

Here the CDR3 reads CASSQGYSNQPQHF. As DNA, the CDR3 is TGTGCCAGCAGCCAGGGATATAGCAATCAGCCCCAGCATTTT. The chain recombines TRBV2 with TRBJ1-5; D may be TRBD1 (5 bases). The CDR3 sequence is 14 residues long. The V end lost 6 bases, the J end lost 0 bases, and 9 bases lay between the germline ends. The V gene's germline CDR1 is SNHLY and CDR2 FYNNEI.

The chain links TRBV4-3 to TRBJ2-1; TRBD2 aligns across 8 bases. Trimming took 1 base from V and 7 from J; bases not matched to a gene: 9. The CDR3 loop spans 16 amino acids. Germline CDR1 is LGHNA and CDR2 is YSLEER. As DNA, the CDR3 is TGCGCCAGCAGCCAAGGTTTATTGGCGGGAGGAAATGAGCAGTTCTTC. Translation gives CASSQGLLAGGNEQFF.

The V call is TRBV28, the J call TRBJ1-1; 11 positions match TRBD1. V lost 6 bases, J lost 6 bases, and 6 bases stayed unmatched. This CDR3 spans 14 amino acids. Germline assignment: CDR1 MDHEN and CDR2 SYDVKM. CDR3 sequence reads: CASRPGTGGSEAFF. CDR3 sequence (DNA): TGTGCCAGCAGACCCGGGACAGGGGGATCTGAAGCTTTCTTT.

The chain combines TRBV29-1 with TRBJ2-7; tentative D call: TRBD2 (5 bases). V gave up 5 bases and J gave up 0 bases, with 11 bases separating them. The CDR3 sequence is 13 residues long. Germline lookup yields CDR1 SQVTM and CDR2 ANQGSEA. CDR3 in DNA: TGCAGCGTTATGAGAGGGAGCTCCTACGAGCAGTACTTC. This gives the protein CSVMRGSSYEQYF.

This clone was recorded once. The chain employs TRBV30 and TRBJ1-5; 7 nucleotides agree with TRBD1. J gave up 5 bases and V 1 base, and 2 bases lay outside the gene matches. This CDR3 comprises 13 residues. CDR1 is GTSNPN and CDR2 is SVGIG in the germline V gene (reference sequence). The CDR3 coding sequence is TGTGCCTGGAGTGGGGACAGTGATCAGCCCCAGCATTTT. It codes for CAWSGDSDQPQHF.

The chain recombines TRBV7-2 with TRBJ2-7, with 10 bases identical to TRBD1. The CDR3 runs 15 residues. Looked up from germline, CDR1 is SGHTA and CDR2 is FQGNSA. V dropped 1 base and J dropped 4; count of bases not matched to a gene: 4. Here the CDR3 DNA reads TGTGCCAGCAGCTTAGGGACAGGGGGGTCTTACGAGCAGTACTTC. As protein: CASSLGTGGSYEQYF.

Turning to this clone: The CDR3 carries no conserved terminal phenylalanine or tryptophan, so it likely arises from a read error. Because the CDR3's place on the DNA is in doubt, the DNA is left out and the CDR3 is given as listed by TCRdb. The chain combines TRBV28 with TRBJ2-3; the table calls TRBD2, which could not be checked here. CDR1 and CDR2 from the germline V gene are MDHEN and SYDVKM. The CDR3 sequence runs 12 residues, both termini included. The CDR3 protein is CASSFPTAGFVY.

This sequence joins TRBV7-9 and TRBJ2-3; 8 bases match TRBD2. The germline CDR1 and CDR2 sequences are SEHNR and FQNEAQ (reference sequence). The CDR3 runs to 15 residues. V trimming: 5 bases; J trimming: 6 bases; junction bases outside the gene matches: 10. CDR3: CASSPRSSGMDTQYF. The CDR3 DNA sequence: TGTGCCAGCAGCCCCCGGAGTAGCGGGATGGATACGCAGTATTTT.

V and J are TRBV7-2 and TRBJ1-2; a weak D match, TRBD1 (5 bases). V lost 4 bases, J lost 2 bases, and 17 bases lay in between. The germline V gene has CDR1 SGHTA and CDR2 FQGNSA. The length of the CDR3 is 16 residues. Here the CDR3 DNA reads TGTGCCAGCAGCTCCCTCCCGCGGGGCGGGAACTATGGCTACACCTTC. Protein sequence: CASSSLPRGGNYGYTF.

The rearrangement joins TRBV6-2 or TRBV6-3 to TRBJ1-1, with unresolved D. The CDR3 has 14 residues. Germline V gene lookup returns CDR1 MNHEY and CDR2 SVGEGT. V lost 6 bases to trimming and J lost 7 bases, with 18 bases between them. The CDR3 sequence: CASSPHNRGLEAFF. In DNA, the CDR3 is TGTGCCAGCAGCCCCCACAATCGAGGACTTGAAGCTTTCTTT.

The chain links TRBV7-2 to TRBJ2-3; a weak D match, TRBD2 (5 bases). From germline, CDR1 is SGHTA and CDR2 FQGNSA. The CDR3 has 15 residues. V shed 5 bases and J shed 5 bases, with 17 bases lying between them. The CDR3 protein is CASSLSGLAGDTQYF. The CDR3, as DNA: TGTGCCAGCAGCCTTTCAGGACTTGCAGGAGATACGCAGTATTTT.

The J gene is TRBJ1-4, the V gene TRBV7-9; D not certain. V lost 3 bases to trimming and J lost 0 bases, with 8 bases between them. CDR3 length equals 15 residues. Germline assignment: CDR1 SEHNR and CDR2 FQNEAQ (reference sequence). The CDR3 region is CASSFELSTNEKLFF. The DNA of the CDR3 is TGTGCCAGCAGCTTTGAACTCTCAACTAATGAAAAACTGTTTTTT.

The chain combines TRBV29-1 with TRBJ1-1; no clear D gene. The V end lost 4 bases, the J end lost 7 bases, and 10 bases lay between the germline ends. The CDR3 sequence is 11 residues long. The V gene's germline CDR1 is SQVTM and CDR2 ANQGSEA. Here the CDR3 reads CSVGGMGEAFF. The CDR3 DNA follows: TGCAGCGTTGGAGGGATGGGTGAAGCTTTCTTT.

The chain combines TRBV15 with TRBJ2-1, with 7 bases that match TRBD2. J gave up 4 bases and V 5 bases, and 5 bases lay outside the gene matches. Looked up from germline, CDR1 is LNHNV and CDR2 is YYDKDF (reference sequence). The CDR3 covers 14 residues. In DNA, the CDR3 is TGTGCCACCAGCCTAGGACTAGATTACAATGAGCAGTTCTTC. Protein: CATSLGLDYNEQFF.

This chain connects TRBV25-1 to TRBJ1-2; tentatively, D is TRBD1 (5 bases). The germline V gene has CDR1 MGHDK and CDR2 SYGVNS. The V gene lost 4 bases and the J gene lost 7 bases, with 10 bases spanning the gap. This CDR3 has 12 residues. This chain's CDR3 is CASSVEGAGYTF. The CDR3 nucleotides are TGTGCCAGCAGTGTCGAAGGGGCTGGCTACACCTTC.